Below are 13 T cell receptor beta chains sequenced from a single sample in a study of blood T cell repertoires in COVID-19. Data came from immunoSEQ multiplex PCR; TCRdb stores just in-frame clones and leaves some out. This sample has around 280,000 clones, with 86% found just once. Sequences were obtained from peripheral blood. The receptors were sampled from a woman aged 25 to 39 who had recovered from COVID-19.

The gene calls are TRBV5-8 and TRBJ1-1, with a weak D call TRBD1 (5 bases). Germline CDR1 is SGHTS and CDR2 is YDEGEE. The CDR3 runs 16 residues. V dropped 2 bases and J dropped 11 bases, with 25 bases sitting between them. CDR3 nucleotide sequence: TGTGCCAGCAGCTTCCACCCAAGGCTTGGAGGGAAGGGGGCTTTCTTT. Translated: CASSFHPRLGGKGAFF.

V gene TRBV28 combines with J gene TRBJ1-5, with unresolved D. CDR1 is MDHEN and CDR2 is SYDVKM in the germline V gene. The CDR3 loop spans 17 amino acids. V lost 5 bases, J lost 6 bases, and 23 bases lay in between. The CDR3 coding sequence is TGTGCCAGCAGTCTCCCGCCCCGGGTACGGGGAGGTCAGCCCCAGCATTTT. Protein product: CASSLPPRVRGGQPQHF.

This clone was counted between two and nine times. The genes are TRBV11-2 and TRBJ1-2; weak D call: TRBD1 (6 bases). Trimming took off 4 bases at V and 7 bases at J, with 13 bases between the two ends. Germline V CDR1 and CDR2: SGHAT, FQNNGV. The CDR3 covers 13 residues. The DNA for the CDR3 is TGTGCCAGCAGCTCACCAACAGGGTCTGGCTACACCTTC. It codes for CASSSPTGSGYTF.

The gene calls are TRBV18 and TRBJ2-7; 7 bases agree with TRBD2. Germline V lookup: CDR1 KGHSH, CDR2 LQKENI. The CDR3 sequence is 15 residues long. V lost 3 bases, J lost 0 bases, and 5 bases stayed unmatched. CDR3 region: CASSPGRDYSYEQYF. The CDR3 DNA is TGTGCCAGCTCACCGGGCCGGGACTACTCCTACGAGCAGTACTTC. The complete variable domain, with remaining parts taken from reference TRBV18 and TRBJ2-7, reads NAGVMQNPRHLVRRRGQEARLRCSPMKGHSHVYWYRQLPEEGLKFMVYLQKENIIDESGMPKERFSAEFPKEGPSILRIQQVVRGDSAAYFCASSPGRDYSYEQYFGPGTRLTVT.

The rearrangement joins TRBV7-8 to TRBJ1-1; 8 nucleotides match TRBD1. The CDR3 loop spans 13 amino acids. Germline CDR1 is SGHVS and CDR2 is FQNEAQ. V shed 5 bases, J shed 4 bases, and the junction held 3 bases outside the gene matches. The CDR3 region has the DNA TGTGCCAGCAGCCAGACAGGGGTCACTGAAGCTTTCTTT. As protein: CASSQTGVTEAFF.

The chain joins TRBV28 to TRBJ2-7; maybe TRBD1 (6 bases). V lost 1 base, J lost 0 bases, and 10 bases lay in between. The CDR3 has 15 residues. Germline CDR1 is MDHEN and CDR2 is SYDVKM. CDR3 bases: TGTGCCAGCAGTTTATCAGGGGCGGGCTCCTACGAGCAGTACTTC. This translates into CASSLSGAGSYEQYF. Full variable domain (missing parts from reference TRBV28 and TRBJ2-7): DVKVTQSSRYLVKRTGEKVFLECVQDMDHENMFWYRQDPGLGLRLIYFSYDVKMKEKGDIPEGYSVSREKKERFSLILESASTNQTSMYLCASSLSGAGSYEQYFGPGTRLTVT.

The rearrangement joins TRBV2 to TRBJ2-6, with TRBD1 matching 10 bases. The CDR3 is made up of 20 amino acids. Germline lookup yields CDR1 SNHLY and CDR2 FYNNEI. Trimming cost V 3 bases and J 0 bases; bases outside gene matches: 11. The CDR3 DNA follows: TGTGCCAGCAGTGAGCAGGACAGGGGGTTCTGGAGCTCTGGGGCCAACGTCCTGACTTTC. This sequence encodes CASSEQDRGFWSSGANVLTF.

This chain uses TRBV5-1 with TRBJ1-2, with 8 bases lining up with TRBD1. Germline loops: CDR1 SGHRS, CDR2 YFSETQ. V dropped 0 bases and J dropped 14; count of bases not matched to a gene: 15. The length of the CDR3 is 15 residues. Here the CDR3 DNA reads TGCGCCAGCAGCTTGGATATGGGGACAGGACCCCGTGGGACCTTC. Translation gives CASSLDMGTGPRGTF.

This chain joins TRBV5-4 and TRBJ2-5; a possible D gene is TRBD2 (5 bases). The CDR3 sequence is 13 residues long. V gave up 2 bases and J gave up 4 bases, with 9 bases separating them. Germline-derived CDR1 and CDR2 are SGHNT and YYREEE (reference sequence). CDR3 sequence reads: CASSLRGPETQYF. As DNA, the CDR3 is TGTGCCAGCAGCTTAAGAGGGCCAGAGACCCAGTACTTC.

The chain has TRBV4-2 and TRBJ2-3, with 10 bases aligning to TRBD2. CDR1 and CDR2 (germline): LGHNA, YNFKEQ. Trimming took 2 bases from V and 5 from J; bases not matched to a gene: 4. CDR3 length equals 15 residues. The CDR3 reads CASSQLAGEVDTQYF. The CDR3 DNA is TGTGCCAGCAGCCAACTAGCGGGAGAGGTAGATACGCAGTATTTT.

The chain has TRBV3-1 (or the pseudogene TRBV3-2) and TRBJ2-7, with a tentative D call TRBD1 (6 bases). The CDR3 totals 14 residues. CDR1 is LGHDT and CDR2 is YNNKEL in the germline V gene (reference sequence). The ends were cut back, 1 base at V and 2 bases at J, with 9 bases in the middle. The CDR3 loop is CASSQAQGPYEQYF. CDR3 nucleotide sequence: TGTGCCAGCAGCCAAGCACAGGGACCCTACGAGCAGTACTTC.

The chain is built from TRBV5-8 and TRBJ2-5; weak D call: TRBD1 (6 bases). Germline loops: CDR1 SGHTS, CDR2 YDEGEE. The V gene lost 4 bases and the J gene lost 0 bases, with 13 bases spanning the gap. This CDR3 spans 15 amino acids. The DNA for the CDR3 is TGTGCCAGCAGCGGTCGGACAGCATACCAAGAGACCCAGTACTTC. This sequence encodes CASSGRTAYQETQYF.

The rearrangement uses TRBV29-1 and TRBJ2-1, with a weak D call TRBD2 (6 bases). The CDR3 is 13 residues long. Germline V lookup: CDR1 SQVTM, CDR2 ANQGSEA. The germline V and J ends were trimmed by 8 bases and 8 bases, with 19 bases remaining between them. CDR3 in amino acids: CSLRGRRDYEQFF. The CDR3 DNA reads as TGCAGCCTGAGGGGCCGGCGGGACTATGAGCAGTTCTTC.